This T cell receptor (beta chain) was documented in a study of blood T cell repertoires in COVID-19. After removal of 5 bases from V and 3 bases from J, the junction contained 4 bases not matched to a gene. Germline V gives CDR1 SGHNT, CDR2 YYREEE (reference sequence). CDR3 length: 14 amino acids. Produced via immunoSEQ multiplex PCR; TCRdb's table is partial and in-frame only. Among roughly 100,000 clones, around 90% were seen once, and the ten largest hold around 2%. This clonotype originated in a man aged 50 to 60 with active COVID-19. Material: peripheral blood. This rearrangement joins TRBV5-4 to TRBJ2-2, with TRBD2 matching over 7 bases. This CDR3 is CASSLGRDTGELFF. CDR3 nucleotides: TGTGCCAGCAGTTTAGGGAGGGACACCGGGGAGCTGTTTTTT.